These 26 T cell receptor beta chains were all obtained from the same sample, sequenced in a study of glioma-infiltrating T cells. The iRepertoire nested amplicon-rescue multiplex PCR amplified TCR alpha and beta CDR3s from RNA. A single record per CDR3 protein comes from TCRdb applying MiXCR to the multiplex PCR reads. The sample has 9,500 to 15,000 distinct CDR3 sequences; about a quarter are singletons. The sequencing sample was made of glioma tissue, nonneoplastic brain tissue, or PBMCs (not recorded which). These receptors all stem from a human donor with low-grade glioma or glioblastoma, undergoing nonglioma brain surgery, or in good health (not recorded which).

The chain is built from TRBV5-4 and TRBJ2-1, with a tentative D call TRBD2 (5 bases). The V and J ends lost 0 bases and 4 bases respectively, with 11 bases between them. The CDR3 loop spans 15 amino acids. Germline V gives CDR1 SGHNT, CDR2 YYREEE (reference sequence). The CDR3 coding sequence is TGTGCCAGCAGCTTGGGGCGGGCGTCTTACAATGAGCAGTTCTTC. Its protein product is CASSLGRASYNEQFF.

This clonotype was counted ten times or more. This rearrangement joins TRBV4-2 to TRBJ2-2, with D possibly called TRBD1 or TRBD2 (5 bases each). Deletions cut 2 bases from V and 6 bases from J, with 10 bases between. CDR1 is LGHNA and CDR2 is YNFKEQ in the germline V gene. The CDR3 spans 14 residues. The CDR3 sequence is CASSQRDQPGELFF. The DNA for the CDR3 is TGTGCCAGCAGCCAACGGGACCAGCCCGGGGAGCTGTTTTTT.

This clonotype was observed at least ten times. The chain is built from TRBV25-1 and TRBJ2-7, with D perhaps matching TRBD2 (5 bases). V was shortened by 2 bases and J by 4 bases, with 9 bases between the two germline ends. Per the germline V gene, CDR1 is MGHDK and CDR2 is SYGVNS. The CDR3 runs 13 residues. Here the CDR3 DNA reads TGTGCCAGCAGTGAACTAGCTTCTTACGAGCAGTACTTC. The encoded protein is CASSELASYEQYF.

This clonotype was found a few times. The CDR3 spells CSARGVHFSGREGGITDTQYF. As DNA, the CDR3 is TGCAGTGCTCGCGGCGTCCATTTTAGCGGGAGGGAGGGAGGAATCACAGATACGCAGTATTTT. The chain has TRBV20-1 and TRBJ2-3, with TRBD2 identical over 11 bases. The germline CDR1 and CDR2 sequences are DFQATT and SNEGSKA (reference sequence). After removal of 5 bases from V and 2 bases from J, the junction contained 24 bases not matched to a gene. The CDR3 consists of 21 residues.

This clonotype was counted at least ten times. The J gene is TRBJ2-4, the V gene TRBV20-1; no definite D call. The CDR3 consists of 13 residues. Germline V lookup: CDR1 DFQATT, CDR2 SNEGSKA (reference sequence). V lost 2 bases and J lost 0, with 5 bases in between. The CDR3 DNA is TGCAGTGCTAGACAAGGAGCCAAAAACATTCAGTACTTC. This gives the protein CSARQGAKNIQYF.

Turning to this clonotype: Possible read error: a much larger clone is one base away. V is TRBV7-2 and J is TRBJ2-7; D possibly corresponds to TRBD1 (5 bases). Germline CDR1 and CDR2: SGHTA and FQGNSA. This CDR3 has 14 residues. V was cut by 5 bases and J by 4 bases, with 15 bases left in between. The CDR3 region has the DNA TGTGCCAGCAGCCTTTTCCAAGGGGCTTACGAGCAGTACTTC. Residues: CASSLFQGAYEQYF.

In this sample, this clonotype turned up many times. This sequence joins TRBV27 and TRBJ2-7, with a weak D call TRBD1 (5 bases). The CDR3 loop spans 14 amino acids. Trimming removed 8 bases at V and 0 bases at J, with 14 bases between. In germline, CDR1 is MNHEY, CDR2 SMNVEV (reference sequence). CDR3 sequence: CASSTGLGSYEQYF. The CDR3 DNA is TGTGCCAGCTCAACAGGATTGGGCTCCTACGAGCAGTACTTC.

This clonotype was detected many times. The gene calls are TRBV6-1 and TRBJ2-7, with D unclear. V was cut by 11 bases and J by 4 bases, with 9 bases left in between. The CDR3 runs to 10 residues. CDR1 MNHNS and CDR2 SASEGT come from the germline V gene. CDR3 nucleotides: TGTGCCTCGCTAGGGTACGAGCAGTACTTC. As protein: CASLGYEQYF.

Only a few counts were recorded for this clonotype. This chain connects TRBV3-1 to TRBJ1-2, with TRBD1 as a possible D gene (6 bases). The CDR3 totals 11 residues. Germline assignment: CDR1 LGHDT and CDR2 YNNKEL (reference sequence). V lost 5 bases, J lost 7 bases, and 8 bases lay in between. This chain's CDR3 is CASSWTAGYTF. As DNA, the CDR3 is TGTGCCAGCAGCTGGACAGCTGGCTACACCTTC.

A word on this clonotype: This may come from a read error, since a much larger clone is one base off. Because the CDR3 is missing its conserved closing phenylalanine or tryptophan, this is likely a read error. The chain has TRBV4-1 and TRBJ1-1; the D is unclear. Germline V gives CDR1 MGHRA, CDR2 YSYEKL. The V end lost 3 bases, the J end lost 1 base, and 12 bases lay between the germline ends. The CDR3 length is 15 residues. The chain's CDR3 is CASSHDTNPNTEAFL. Here the CDR3 DNA reads TGCGCCAGCAGCCATGATACGAACCCGAACACTGAAGCTTTCCTT.

V gene TRBV12-3 or TRBV12-4 combines with J gene TRBJ2-1, with D possibly being TRBD1 or TRBD2 (5 bases each). The CDR3 extends over 13 amino acids. The V gene lost 5 bases and the J gene lost 9 bases, with 14 bases spanning the gap. Written as DNA, the CDR3 is TGTGCCAGCAGTGAGGGACCGAGTAGTGAGCAGTTCTTC. Translating it yields CASSEGPSSEQFF.

The chain joins TRBV5-6 to TRBJ2-7; unclear D gene. The germline V gene encodes CDR1 SGHDT and CDR2 YYEEEE. V was trimmed by 2 bases and J by 1 base, leaving 10 bases between them. CDR3 length: 14 residues. The CDR3 region is CASSLPLESYEQYF. The CDR3 bases are TGTGCCAGCAGCTTACCACTTGAGTCCTACGAGCAGTACTTC.

This clonotype has only a few counts. The chain joins TRBV7-2 to TRBJ2-7; D remains ambiguous. Trimming took off 1 base at V and 5 bases at J, with 9 bases between the two ends. The CDR3 is 13 residues long. The germline V gene has CDR1 SGHTA and CDR2 FQGNSA. CDR3 residues: CASSLEIRDEQYF. In DNA form, the CDR3 reads TGTGCCAGCAGCTTAGAGATCAGAGACGAGCAGTACTTC.

This clonotype is medium-sized in the sample. The chain uses TRBV6-2 or TRBV6-3 and TRBJ2-5; D is unresolved. V dropped 2 bases and J dropped 1 base, with 2 bases sitting between them. CDR3 length equals 12 residues. Germline V lookup: CDR1 MNHEY, CDR2 SVGEGT. CDR3 amino acids: CASSYPQETQYF. DNA of the CDR3: TGTGCCAGCAGTTACCCCCAAGAGACCCAGTACTTC.

V and J are TRBV2 and TRBJ2-5; 8 nucleotides align to TRBD1. This CDR3 is built from 15 residues. The ends lost 1 base at V and 5 bases at J; junction bases unmatched: 6. Germline-derived CDR1 and CDR2 are SNHLY and FYNNEI. Written as DNA, the CDR3 is TGTGCCAGCAGTGAAGGCAGGGGGCCCGGGGAGACCCAGTACTTC. Translated: CASSEGRGPGETQYF.

In this sample, this clonotype turned up many times. J is TRBJ2-1 and V is TRBV28; D gene ambiguous. The CDR3 has 11 residues. Trimming took off 3 bases at V and 16 bases at J, with 13 bases between the two ends. Germline lookup yields CDR1 MDHEN and CDR2 SYDVKM. CDR3 nucleotides: TGTGCCAGCAGTTTTCATCGAACGAGATTCTTC. It codes for CASSFHRTRFF.

V gene TRBV12-3 or TRBV12-4 combines with J gene TRBJ2-7; TRBD2 agrees at 11 bases. The junction had 10 bases not matched to a gene; V was cut back by 10 bases and J by 5 bases. CDR3 size: 14 residues. The CDR3 protein is CATSLAGGPHEQYF. CDR3 DNA: TGTGCCACCTCATTAGCGGGAGGGCCCCACGAGCAGTACTTC.

This clonotype was picked up many times. This chain connects TRBV3-1 to TRBJ1-4, with 7 positions matching TRBD1. Germline V gene sequence: CDR1 LGHDT, CDR2 YNNKEL (reference sequence). The CDR3 length is 16 residues. The V and J ends lost 4 bases and 0 bases, in that order; junction bases with no gene match: 5. The CDR3 protein is CASSLGTDATNEKLFF. The CDR3 DNA is TGTGCCAGCAGCCTTGGGACAGACGCAACTAATGAAAAACTGTTTTTT.

Worth noting for this clonotype: A clone one base away is much larger, so this may be a read error. The rearrangement uses TRBV6-2 or TRBV6-3 and TRBJ2-2; TRBD2 matches at 9 bases. V lost 6 bases and J lost 5; bases outside the gene matches: 10. Looked up from germline, CDR1 is MNHEY and CDR2 is SVGEGT. This CDR3 has 16 amino acids. CDR3 DNA: TGTGCCAGCAGGAGCCTTAGCGGGAGAAGTACCGGGGAGCTGTTTTTT. This codes for CASRSLSGRSTGELFF.

Regarding this clonotype: A much more abundant neighbour one base away suggests this may be a read error. The rearrangement links TRBV24-1 to TRBJ1-3; D not resolved. Germline V gene sequence: CDR1 KGHDR, CDR2 SFDVKD. The CDR3 runs 13 residues. CDR3 in DNA: TGTGCCACCAGTGTCGGTGCTGGAAACAACATATATTTT. Protein sequence: CATSVGAGNNIYF.

As to this clonotype: This clone may be a read error of a much larger clone one base away. This chain joins TRBV27 and TRBJ2-3; 9 nucleotides match TRBD1. The length of the CDR3 is 14 residues. CDR1 MNHEY and CDR2 SMNVEV come from the germline V gene (reference sequence). CDR3 in amino acids: CAGSSTGGTDTQYF. CDR3 DNA sequence: TGTGCCGGCAGTTCGACAGGGGGTACAGATACGCAGTATTTT.

The J gene is TRBJ1-2, the V gene TRBV19; the D gene is possibly TRBD1 (6 bases). CDR3 length equals 13 residues. From germline, CDR1 is LNHDA and CDR2 SQIVND (reference sequence). V gave up 3 bases and J gave up 8 bases, with 13 bases separating them. The CDR3 here is CASSIQGLRGYTF. The DNA for the CDR3 is TGTGCCAGTAGTATCCAGGGGTTGAGAGGCTACACCTTC.

This clonotype was seen at least ten times. The rearrangement uses TRBV28 and TRBJ2-1; D is unclear. Looked up from germline, CDR1 is MDHEN and CDR2 is SYDVKM. This CDR3 is built from 15 residues. V lost 2 bases and J lost 12, with 20 bases in between. DNA of the CDR3: TGTGCCAGCAGTTTACCTGCGTCCCAGTTGCTAGGGCAGTTCTTC. Translating it yields CASSLPASQLLGQFF.

In DNA form, the CDR3 reads TGTGCCAGCAGCTTGTTCCACAGGCCTGGAAACACCATATATTTT. It translates to CASSLFHRPGNTIYF. This rearrangement joins TRBV5-6 to TRBJ1-3; D might be TRBD1 (5 bases). The V and J ends lost 1 base and 2 bases respectively, with 10 bases between them. Germline values: CDR1 SGHDT, CDR2 YYEEEE. The CDR3 has 15 amino acids.

This clonotype was found a few times. The chain's CDR3 is CASSVLPGGGGYTF. The CDR3 region has the DNA TGTGCCAGCAGCGTCCTACCAGGAGGTGGTGGCTACACCTTC. This sequence joins TRBV9 and TRBJ1-2, with D unresolved. Trimming stripped 2 bases from V and 7 bases from J, with 15 bases between. The CDR3 length is 14 residues. CDR1 is SGDLS and CDR2 is YYNGEE in the germline V gene.

A word on this clonotype: In this CDR3 the conserved last residue, phenylalanine or tryptophan, is missing, so a read error is likely. The gene calls are TRBV25-1 and TRBJ1-2; D uncertain. CDR1 MGHDK and CDR2 SYGVNS come from the germline V gene. CDR3 size: 14 residues. The CDR3: CASRESGREGGYTL. CDR3 in DNA: TGTGCCAGCAGGGAATCTGGAAGGGAGGGTGGCTACACCCTC.